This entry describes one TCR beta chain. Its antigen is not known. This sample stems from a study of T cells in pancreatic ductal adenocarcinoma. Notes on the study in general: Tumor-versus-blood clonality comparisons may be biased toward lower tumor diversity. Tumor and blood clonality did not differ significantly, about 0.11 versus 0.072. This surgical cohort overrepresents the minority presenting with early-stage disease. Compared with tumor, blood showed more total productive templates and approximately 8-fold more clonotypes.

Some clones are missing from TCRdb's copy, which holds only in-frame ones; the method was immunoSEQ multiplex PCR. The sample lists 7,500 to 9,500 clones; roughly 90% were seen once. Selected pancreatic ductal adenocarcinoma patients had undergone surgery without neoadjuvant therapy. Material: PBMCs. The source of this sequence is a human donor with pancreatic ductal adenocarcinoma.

The CDR3 region has the DNA TGTGCCAGCAGCCGAGACAGGGGAGCCTACAATGAGCAGTTCTTC. Translation: CASSRDRGAYNEQFF. V usage is TRBV7-2 and J usage is TRBJ2-1; 8 bases line up with TRBD1. Germline CDR1 and CDR2: SGHTA and FQGNSA. Unmatched junction bases numbered 5, after V lost 5 bases and J lost 2 bases. The CDR3 runs to 15 residues.